Below are 8 T cell receptor beta chains sequenced from a single sample in a study of radiation and T cells in renal cell carcinoma. Time point described: baseline pretreatment blood. Treatment indicated: 15 Gy SBRT to primary tumor, nephrectomy 4 weeks later. Assay used: immunoSEQ multiplex PCR; TCRdb lists only in-frame clones, some missing. The repertoire has roughly 120,000 clones, roughly 80% of them found once; the top ten carry around 3%. Source: blood, taken from a patient whose treatment included radiotherapy and nephrectomy. These receptors all come from a woman between 55 and 75 years old with renal cell carcinoma.

Only one count was recorded for this clone. The chain combines TRBV4-2 with TRBJ2-2; no clear D. Trimming removed 4 bases from V and 1 base from J, with 7 bases in between. Germline V CDR1 and CDR2: LGHNA, YNFKEQ. The CDR3 is 14 amino acids. This chain's CDR3 is CASSRQENTGELFF. Here the CDR3 DNA reads TGTGCCAGCAGCCGCCAGGAGAACACCGGGGAGCTGTTTTTT.

This sequence joins TRBV25-1 and TRBJ1-1, with 9 bases matching TRBD1. Trimming removed 6 bases from V and 0 bases from J; junction bases left unmatched: 2. Looked up from germline, CDR1 is MGHDK and CDR2 is SYGVNS. The CDR3 covers 14 residues. The CDR3 DNA reads TGTGCCAGCAGAGGACAGGGGATGAACACTGAAGCTTTCTTT. Protein product: CASRGQGMNTEAFF.

The sample holds a few counts of this clone. This sequence joins TRBV9 and TRBJ2-3, with 7 bases aligning to TRBD1. Per germline, CDR1 SGDLS and CDR2 YYNGEE. The CDR3 loop spans 14 amino acids. The J segment lost 6 bases and the V segment lost 4 bases, leaving 8 bases of the junction unmatched. The chain's CDR3 is CASSTRQGRDTQYF. The CDR3 nucleotides are TGTGCCAGCAGCACCCGACAGGGTAGGGATACGCAGTATTTT.

The V call is TRBV19, the J call TRBJ1-1; 9 bases fit TRBD1. Germline CDR1 and CDR2: LNHDA and SQIVND (reference sequence). The CDR3 contains 15 residues. J gave up 3 bases and V 3 bases, and 5 bases lay outside the gene matches. The CDR3 here is CASSIRTGGHTEAFF. CDR3 coding DNA: TGTGCCAGTAGTATTCGAACAGGGGGCCACACTGAAGCTTTCTTT. Based on the CDR3 plus reference TRBV19 and TRBJ1-1, the full variable domain is DGGITQSPKYLFRKEGQNVTLSCEQNLNHDAMYWYRQDPGQGLRLIYYSQIVNDFQKGDIAEGYSVSREKKESFPLTVTSAQKNPTAFYLCASSIRTGGHTEAFFGQGTRLTVV.

The chain links TRBV14 to TRBJ2-7; TRBD1 is a possible D gene (5 bases). The CDR3 extends over 13 amino acids. Germline loops: CDR1 SGHDN, CDR2 FVKESK. V lost 3 bases to trimming and J lost 1 base, with 7 bases between them. DNA for the CDR3: TGTGCCAGCAGCCACGACAGATCCTACGAGCAGTACTTC. It translates to CASSHDRSYEQYF.

This chain joins TRBV29-1 and TRBJ2-7; no clear D gene. CDR3 length: 12 amino acids. Germline CDR1 SQVTM, CDR2 ANQGSEA. The germline V and J ends were trimmed by 6 bases and 5 bases, with 14 bases remaining between them. The CDR3 is CSVARTPHEQYF. CDR3 sequence (DNA): TGCAGCGTCGCTCGAACCCCCCACGAGCAGTACTTC.

The chain couples TRBV5-5 to TRBJ2-5; 12 nucleotides match TRBD2. The germline gives CDR1 SGHKS, CDR2 YYEKEE (reference sequence). The J segment lost 7 bases and the V segment lost 4 bases, leaving 11 bases of the junction unmatched. There are 16 residues in the CDR3. The CDR3 reads CASSPLTSGSYGTQYF. CDR3 bases: TGTGCCAGCAGCCCTCTGACTAGCGGGAGTTACGGGACCCAGTACTTC.

The chain combines TRBV6-6 with TRBJ1-6; 7 nucleotides match TRBD1. CDR3 size: 14 residues. With V trimmed by 6 bases and J by 10 bases, 9 bases remained unmatched. The germline gives CDR1 MNHNY, CDR2 SVGAGI (reference sequence). CDR3 nucleotides: TGTGCCAGCAGCCTCGACAGGGTTGCATCACCCCTCCACTTT. Translation: CASSLDRVASPLHF.